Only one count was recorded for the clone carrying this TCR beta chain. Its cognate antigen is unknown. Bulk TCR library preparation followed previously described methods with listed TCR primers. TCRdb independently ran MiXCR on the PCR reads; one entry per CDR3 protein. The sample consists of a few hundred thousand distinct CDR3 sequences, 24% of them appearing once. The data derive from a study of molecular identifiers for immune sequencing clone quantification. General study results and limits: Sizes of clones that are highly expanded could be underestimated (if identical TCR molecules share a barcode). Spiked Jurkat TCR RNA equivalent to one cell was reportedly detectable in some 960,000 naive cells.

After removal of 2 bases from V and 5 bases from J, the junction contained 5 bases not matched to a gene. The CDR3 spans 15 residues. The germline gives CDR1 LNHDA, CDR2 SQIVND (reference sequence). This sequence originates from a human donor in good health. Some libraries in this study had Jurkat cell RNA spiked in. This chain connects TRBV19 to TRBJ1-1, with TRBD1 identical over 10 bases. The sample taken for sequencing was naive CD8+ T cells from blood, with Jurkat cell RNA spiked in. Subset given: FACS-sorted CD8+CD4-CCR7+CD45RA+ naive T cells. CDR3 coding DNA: TGTGCCAGTAGTATAATGACAGGGGGCGCGACTGAAGCTTTCTTT. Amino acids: CASSIMTGGATEAFF.